This T cell receptor beta chain was obtained from a study of blood T cell repertoires in COVID-19. Measured with immunoSEQ multiplex PCR; TCRdb has only the in-frame clones, and not every one. The sample has 250,000 to 300,000 clones; 75% to 90% are singletons. Germline V gene lookup returns CDR1 SGHTA and CDR2 FQGNSA. The CDR3 totals 13 residues. Trimming removed 7 bases at V and 6 bases at J, with 15 bases between. The clonotype was recovered from a man younger than 40 with active or convalescent COVID-19. The chain couples TRBV7-2 to TRBJ1-2; D is perhaps TRBD1 (6 bases). The specimen was peripheral blood. The CDR3 DNA sequence: TGTGCCAGCACCCTAGGGGGGGTGGATGGCTACACCTTC. Amino acids: CASTLGGVDGYTF.